This is a list of T cell receptor beta chains from one sample in a study of blood T cells in healthy people across ages. From the 5' RACE reads, TCRdb called clonotypes with MiXCR, one entry per CDR3 protein. Seen here are about 1.1 million distinct CDR3 sequences, more than 30% observed once, and the top ten hold around 14%. Specimen: blood. The source of these receptors is a man aged 18-30 years in good health. CDR3s include the opening cysteine and the closing phenylalanine or tryptophan. Fields, in order: CDR3 protein, J gene, V gene, CDR3 length.

CASSYPRGSPLHF	TRBJ1-6	TRBV6-2/TRBV6-3	13
CARAHRGCRSEQFF	TRBJ2-1	TRBV21-1	14
CASSELDWRGTEAFF	TRBJ1-1	TRBV2	15
CASSPGTGGQPQHF	TRBJ1-5	TRBV6-5	14
CASSSQAGGGNTDTQYF	TRBJ2-3	TRBV7-2	17
CASSLMGQDYMNTEAFF	TRBJ1-1	TRBV7-8	17
CSARASLGTGELFF	TRBJ2-2	TRBV20-1	14
CASSLAGLEDNEQFF	TRBJ2-1	TRBV5-1	15
CASSHRNTGIRTDTQYF	TRBJ2-3	TRBV7-2	17
CASSYMTRGPGNTEAFF	TRBJ1-1	TRBV4-1	17
CASRDSGTGGNQPQHF	TRBJ1-5	TRBV2	16
CASSYERATGGVYEQFF	TRBJ2-1	TRBV6-2/TRBV6-3	17
CASSYSSGGELFF	TRBJ2-2	TRBV6-6	13
CTSGQATYEQYF	TRBJ2-7	TRBV7-9	12
CASSVELSGLTGELFF	TRBJ2-2	TRBV9	16
CASSLDRGRFFDRGAFF	TRBJ1-1	TRBV5-6	17
CASSQPVGQGAENYGYTF	TRBJ1-2	TRBV28	18
CASSQDYAPNQPQHF	TRBJ1-5	TRBV4-3	15
CSGRQGRYGYTF	TRBJ1-2	TRBV29-1	12
CAWSQGTGANVLTF	TRBJ2-6	TRBV30	14
CASSLVPTGVRTEAFF	TRBJ1-1	TRBV5-1	16
CASSLWIAGTQETQYF	TRBJ2-5	TRBV5-1	16
CASTFSHNEQYF	-	TRBV6-2/TRBV6-3	12
CASSQTTELIYGYTF	TRBJ1-2	TRBV4-1	15
CASSLAATSGGATDTQYF	TRBJ2-3	TRBV7-8	18
CASNGRTANYGYTF	TRBJ1-2	TRBV6-2/TRBV6-3	14
CASSVFAGTNTYEQYF	TRBJ2-7	TRBV6-1	16
CSVEEVADTGELFF	TRBJ2-2	TRBV29-1	14
CASSRHRNTEAFF	TRBJ1-1	TRBV6-5	13
CASTPKGQVNQPQHF	TRBJ1-5	TRBV12-3/TRBV12-4	15
CASSLNRSNSPLHF	TRBJ1-6	TRBV7-2	14
CASSWRTGLDTQYF	TRBJ2-3	TRBV28	14
CASSEAGGSGNQPQHF	TRBJ1-5	TRBV25-1	16
CASSQEARSYEQYF	TRBJ2-7	TRBV3-1	14
CSARTAGIQYF	TRBJ2-4	TRBV20-1	11
CASSLYRSGTQKDTQYF	TRBJ2-3	TRBV6-2/TRBV6-3	17